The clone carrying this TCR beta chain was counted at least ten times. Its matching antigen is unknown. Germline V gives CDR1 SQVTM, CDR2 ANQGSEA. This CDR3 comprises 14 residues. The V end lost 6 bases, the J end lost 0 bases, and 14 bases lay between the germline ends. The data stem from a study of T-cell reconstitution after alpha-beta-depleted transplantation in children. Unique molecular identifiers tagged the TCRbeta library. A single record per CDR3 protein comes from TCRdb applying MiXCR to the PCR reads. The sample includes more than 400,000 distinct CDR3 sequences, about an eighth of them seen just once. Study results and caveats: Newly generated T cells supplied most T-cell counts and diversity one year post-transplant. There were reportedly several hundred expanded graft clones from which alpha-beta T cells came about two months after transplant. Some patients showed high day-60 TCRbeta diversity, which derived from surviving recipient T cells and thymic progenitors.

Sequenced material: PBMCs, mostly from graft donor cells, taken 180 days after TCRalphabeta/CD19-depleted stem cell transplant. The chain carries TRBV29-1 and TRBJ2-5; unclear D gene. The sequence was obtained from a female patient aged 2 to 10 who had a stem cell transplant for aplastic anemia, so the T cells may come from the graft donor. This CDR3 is CSVVLVRDQETQYF. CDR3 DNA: TGCAGCGTAGTCTTGGTTAGGGACCAAGAGACCCAGTACTTC.